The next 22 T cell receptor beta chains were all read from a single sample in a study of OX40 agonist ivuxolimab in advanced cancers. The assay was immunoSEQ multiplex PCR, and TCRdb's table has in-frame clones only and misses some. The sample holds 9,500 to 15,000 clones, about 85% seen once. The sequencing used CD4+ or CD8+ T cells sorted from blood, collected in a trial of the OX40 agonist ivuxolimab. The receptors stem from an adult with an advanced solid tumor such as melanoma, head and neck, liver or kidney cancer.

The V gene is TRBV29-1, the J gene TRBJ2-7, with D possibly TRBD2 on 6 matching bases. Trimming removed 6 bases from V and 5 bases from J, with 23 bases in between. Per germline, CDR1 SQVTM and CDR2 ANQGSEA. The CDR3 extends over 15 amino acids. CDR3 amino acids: CSVEGEYLGDDEQYF. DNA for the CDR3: TGCAGCGTGGAGGGCGAGTACCTGGGAGACGACGAGCAGTACTTC.

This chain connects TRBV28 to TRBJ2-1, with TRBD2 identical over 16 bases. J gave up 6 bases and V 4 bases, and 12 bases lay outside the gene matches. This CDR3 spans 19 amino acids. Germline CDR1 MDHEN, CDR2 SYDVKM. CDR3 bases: TGTGCCAGCAGTTGGGAGCGTGGGGGACTAGCGGGAGGGATCAATGAGCAGTTCTTC. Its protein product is CASSWERGGLAGGINEQFF.

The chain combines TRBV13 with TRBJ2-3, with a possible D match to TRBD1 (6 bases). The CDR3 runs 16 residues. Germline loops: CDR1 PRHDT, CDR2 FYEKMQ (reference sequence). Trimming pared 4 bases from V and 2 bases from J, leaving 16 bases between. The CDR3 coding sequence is TGTGCCAGCAGCTCCCCGGACTTGGGGGCCACAGATACGCAGTATTTT. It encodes CASSSPDLGATDTQYF.

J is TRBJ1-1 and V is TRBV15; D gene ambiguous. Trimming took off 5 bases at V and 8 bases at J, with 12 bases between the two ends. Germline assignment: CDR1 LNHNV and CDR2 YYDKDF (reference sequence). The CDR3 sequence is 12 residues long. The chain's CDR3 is CATSEKREEAFF. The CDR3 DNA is TGTGCCACCAGCGAGAAACGAGAAGAAGCTTTCTTT.

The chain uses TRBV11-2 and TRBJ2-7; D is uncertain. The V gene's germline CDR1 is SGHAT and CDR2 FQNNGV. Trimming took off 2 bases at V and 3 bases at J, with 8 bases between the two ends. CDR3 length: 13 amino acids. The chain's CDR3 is CASSLSSFYEQYF. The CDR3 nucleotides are TGTGCCAGCAGCTTAAGTTCGTTCTACGAGCAGTACTTC.

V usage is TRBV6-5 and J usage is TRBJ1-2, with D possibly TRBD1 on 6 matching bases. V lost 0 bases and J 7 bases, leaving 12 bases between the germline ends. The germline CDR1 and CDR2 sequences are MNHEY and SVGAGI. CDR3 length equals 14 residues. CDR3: CASSYSMLGAGYTF. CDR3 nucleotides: TGTGCCAGCAGTTACTCGATGTTGGGGGCTGGCTACACCTTC.

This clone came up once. The CDR3 nucleotides read TGTGCCAGCCCTAATGTACTAGCGGGAGGCACAGATACGCAGTATTTT. Its protein product is CASPNVLAGGTDTQYF. This chain connects TRBV2 to TRBJ2-3, with 11 positions matching TRBD2. The trim removed 8 bases at V and 1 base at J, leaving 8 bases unmatched. The CDR3 covers 16 residues. Germline-derived CDR1 and CDR2 are SNHLY and FYNNEI.

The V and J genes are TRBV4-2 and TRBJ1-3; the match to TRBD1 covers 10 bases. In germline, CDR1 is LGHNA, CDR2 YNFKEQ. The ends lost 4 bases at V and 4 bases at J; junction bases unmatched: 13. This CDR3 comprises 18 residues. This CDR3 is CASSLTTGTGAGGNTIYF. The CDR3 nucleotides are TGTGCCAGCAGCCTGACAACCGGGACAGGGGCCGGAGGAAACACCATATATTTT.

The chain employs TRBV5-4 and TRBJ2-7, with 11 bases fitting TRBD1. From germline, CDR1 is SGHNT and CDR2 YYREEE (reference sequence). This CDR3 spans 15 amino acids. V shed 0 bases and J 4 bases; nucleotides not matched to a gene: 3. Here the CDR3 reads CASSLGTGGSYEQYF. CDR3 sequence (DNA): TGTGCCAGCAGCTTGGGGACAGGGGGCTCTTACGAGCAGTACTTC.

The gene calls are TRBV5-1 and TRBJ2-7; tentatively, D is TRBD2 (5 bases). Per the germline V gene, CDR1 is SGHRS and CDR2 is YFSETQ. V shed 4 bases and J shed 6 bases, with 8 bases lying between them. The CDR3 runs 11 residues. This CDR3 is CASSGGGEQYF. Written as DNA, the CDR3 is TGCGCCAGCAGCGGAGGTGGCGAGCAGTACTTC.

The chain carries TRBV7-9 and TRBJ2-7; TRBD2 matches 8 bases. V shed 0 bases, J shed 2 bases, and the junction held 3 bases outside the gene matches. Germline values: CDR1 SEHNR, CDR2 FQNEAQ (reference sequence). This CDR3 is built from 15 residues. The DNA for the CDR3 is TGTGCCAGCAGCTTAGCAGTAGCGGGACCCTACGAGCAGTACTTC. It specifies CASSLAVAGPYEQYF.

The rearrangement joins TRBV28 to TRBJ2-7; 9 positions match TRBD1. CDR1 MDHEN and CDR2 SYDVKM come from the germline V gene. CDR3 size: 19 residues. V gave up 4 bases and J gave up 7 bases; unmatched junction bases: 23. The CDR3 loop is CASSSTSGQGIAAIWEQYF. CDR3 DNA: TGTGCCAGCAGTTCTACCTCGGGACAGGGAATTGCGGCAATTTGGGAGCAGTACTTC. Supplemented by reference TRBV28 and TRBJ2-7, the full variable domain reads DVKVTQSSRYLVKRTGEKVFLECVQDMDHENMFWYRQDPGLGLRLIYFSYDVKMKEKGDIPEGYSVSREKKERFSLILESASTNQTSMYLCASSSTSGQGIAAIWEQYFGPGTRLTVT.

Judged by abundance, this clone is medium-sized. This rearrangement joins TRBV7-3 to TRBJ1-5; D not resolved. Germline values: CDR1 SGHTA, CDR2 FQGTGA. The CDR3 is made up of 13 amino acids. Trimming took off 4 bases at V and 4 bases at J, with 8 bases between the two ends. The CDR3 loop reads CASSSDGNQPQHF. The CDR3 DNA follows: TGTGCCAGCAGCTCGGACGGGAATCAGCCCCAGCATTTT.

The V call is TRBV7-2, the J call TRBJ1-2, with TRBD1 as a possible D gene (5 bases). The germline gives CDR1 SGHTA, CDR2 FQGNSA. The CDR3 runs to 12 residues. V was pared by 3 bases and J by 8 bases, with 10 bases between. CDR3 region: CASSLGPGGYTF. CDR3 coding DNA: TGTGCCAGCAGCTTGGGACCGGGAGGCTACACCTTC.

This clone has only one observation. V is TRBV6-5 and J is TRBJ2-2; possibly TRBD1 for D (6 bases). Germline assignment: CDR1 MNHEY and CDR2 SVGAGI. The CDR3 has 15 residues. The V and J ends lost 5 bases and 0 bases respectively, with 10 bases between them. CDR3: CASSAGTTNTGELFF. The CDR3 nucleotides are TGTGCCAGCAGTGCCGGGACAACGAACACCGGGGAGCTGTTTTTT.

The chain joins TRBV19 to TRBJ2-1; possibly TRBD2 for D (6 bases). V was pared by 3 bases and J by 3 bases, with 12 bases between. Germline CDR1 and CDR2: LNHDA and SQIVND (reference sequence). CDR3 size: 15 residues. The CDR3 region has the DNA TGTGCCAGTAGTATTGGCGGGGCCCGCTACAATGAGCAGTTCTTC. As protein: CASSIGGARYNEQFF. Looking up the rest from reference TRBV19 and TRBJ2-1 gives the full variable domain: DGGITQSPKYLFRKEGQNVTLSCEQNLNHDAMYWYRQDPGQGLRLIYYSQIVNDFQKGDIAEGYSVSREKKESFPLTVTSAQKNPTAFYLCASSIGGARYNEQFFGPGTRLTVL.

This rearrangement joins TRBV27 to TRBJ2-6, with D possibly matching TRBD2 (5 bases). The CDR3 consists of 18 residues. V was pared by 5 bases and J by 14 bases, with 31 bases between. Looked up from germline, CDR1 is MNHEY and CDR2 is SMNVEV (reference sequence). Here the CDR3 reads CASSPSFLATKPGQLLTF. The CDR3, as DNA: TGTGCCAGCAGTCCTAGCTTCCTGGCTACAAAGCCGGGCCAACTCCTGACTTTC.

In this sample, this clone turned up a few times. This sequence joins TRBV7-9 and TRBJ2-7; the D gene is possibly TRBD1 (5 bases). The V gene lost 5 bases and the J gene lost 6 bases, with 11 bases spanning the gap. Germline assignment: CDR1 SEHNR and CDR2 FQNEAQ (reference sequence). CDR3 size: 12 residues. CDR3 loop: CASSQDTSEQYF. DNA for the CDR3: TGTGCCAGCAGCCAGGACACGTCCGAGCAGTACTTC.

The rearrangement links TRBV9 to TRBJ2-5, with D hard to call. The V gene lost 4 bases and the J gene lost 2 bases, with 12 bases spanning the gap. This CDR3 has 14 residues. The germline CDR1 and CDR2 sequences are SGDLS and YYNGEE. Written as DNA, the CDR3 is TGTGCCAGCAGCTTAGCCCTTGAGCAAGAGACCCAGTACTTC. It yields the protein CASSLALEQETQYF.

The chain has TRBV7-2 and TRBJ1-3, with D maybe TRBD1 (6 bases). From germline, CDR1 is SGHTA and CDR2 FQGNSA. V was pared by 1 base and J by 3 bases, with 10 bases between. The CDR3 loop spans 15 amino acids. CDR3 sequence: CASSLEGQLGNTIYF. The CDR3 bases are TGTGCCAGCAGCTTAGAAGGACAGCTTGGAAACACCATATATTTT.

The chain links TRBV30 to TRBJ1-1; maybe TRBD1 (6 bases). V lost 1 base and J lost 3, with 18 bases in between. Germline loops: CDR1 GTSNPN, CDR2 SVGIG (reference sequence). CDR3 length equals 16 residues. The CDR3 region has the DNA TGTGCCTGGAGTGGAGGAACAGGGAAGGCGGACACTGAAGCTTTCTTT. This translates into CAWSGGTGKADTEAFF.

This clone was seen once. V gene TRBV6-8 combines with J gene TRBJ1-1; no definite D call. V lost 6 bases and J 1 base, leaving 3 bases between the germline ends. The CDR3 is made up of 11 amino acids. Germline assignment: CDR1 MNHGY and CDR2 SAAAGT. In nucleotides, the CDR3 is TGTGCCAGCAGGAGGAACACTGAAGCTTTCTTT. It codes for CASRRNTEAFF.